The rows below give T cell receptor beta chains drawn from one sample of a study of breast tumors, draining lymph nodes, adjacent tissues. TCRdb independently ran MiXCR on the multiplex PCR reads; one entry per CDR3 protein. Of about 230,000 distinct CDR3 sequences in the sample, 32% were seen once. The sequencing sample was made of axillary lymph node tissue. The receptors come from a female donor with breast cancer. Some clones in this sample may be carry-over from other donors' samples. The conserved cysteine and the conserved F or W are not part of the CDR3 here. A D gene is named only where the DNA matches it firmly.

TRBJ2-3 | TRBV30 | NA | AWSVGSYGTDTQY
TRBJ2-1 | TRBV11-3 | TRBD2 | ASSLASGRGEQF
TRBJ2-3 | TRBV9 | NA | ASSVAGLGRTDTQY
TRBJ1-5 | TRBV7-9 | TRBD1 | ASSPAGGGQPQH
TRBJ1-1 | TRBV20-1 | TRBD1 | SAPGTGGVNTEAF
TRBJ1-5 | TRBV19 | NA | AGARGGSQPQH
TRBJ1-1 | TRBV5-1 | NA | ASSVMGTAEAF
TRBJ2-3 | TRBV12-3/TRBV12-4 | NA | ASSWRVGGTQY
TRBJ2-3 | TRBV5-1 | TRBD2 | ASSLAGSGREADTQY
TRBJ1-4 | TRBV15 | NA | ATSRESADEKLF
TRBJ2-7 | TRBV20-1 | NA | SARDLGTSYEQY
TRBJ1-1 | TRBV5-1 | NA | ASSFSRPNTEAF
TRBJ2-4 | TRBV11-3 | NA | ASSFRQAGDIQY
TRBJ1-6 | TRBV19 | NA | ASRTFGSPLH
TRBJ1-2 | TRBV10-2 | NA | ASSELGQLSGNT
TRBJ2-3 | TRBV2 | NA | ASTMSGNTQY
TRBJ2-5 | TRBV5-4 | NA | ASSLVAEVETQY
TRBJ2-1 | TRBV14 | TRBD2 | ASSQGPSGGSYNEQF
TRBJ1-5 | TRBV19 | TRBD1 | ASMRDRGRKH
TRBJ1-5 | TRBV7-2 | NA | ASSLATGVNNQPQH
TRBJ1-3 | TRBV15 | NA | ATSSWTPSGNTIY
TRBJ1-1 | TRBV5-1 | NA | ASSLDRETEAF
TRBJ2-1 | TRBV6-5 | TRBD2 | ATRGLAYNEQF
TRBJ2-5 | TRBV5-1 | NA | ASSFQVASEPQY
TRBJ2-7 | TRBV6-6 | TRBD1 | ASRHGGQVSYEQY
TRBJ1-5 | TRBV6-1 | NA | ASTRGGYNQPQH
TRBJ2-3 | TRBV27 | TRBD2 | ASKVSGSTDTQY
TRBJ2-7 | TRBV20-1 | NA | SAVRGDSPAYEQY
TRBJ2-7 | TRBV12-3/TRBV12-4 | NA | ASSSIVGEQY
TRBJ1-2 | TRBV19 | NA | ASSIRAGPHS
TRBJ2-3 | TRBV28 | NA | ASSSFDGSDTQY
TRBJ1-2 | TRBV15 | NA | ATSRGDTTMDGCT
TRBJ2-1 | TRBV5-1 | NA | ASSSLGDNEQF
TRBJ2-5 | TRBV5-8 | NA | ASSGGRQETQY
TRBJ1-4 | TRBV7-2 | NA | ASSPDLGLANEKLF
TRBJ2-1 | TRBV5-1 | TRBD2 | ASSLRSSGSFPLNEQF
TRBJ2-3 | TRBV19 | NA | ASSNSRGTDTQY
TRBJ2-2 | TRBV2 | NA | ASSGNRNTGGLF
TRBJ2-1 | TRBV10-3 | NA | AITDGQADNEQF
TRBJ2-5 | TRBV19 | NA | ASSKGN
TRBJ2-4 | TRBV20-1 | NA | SASISRNIQY
TRBJ1-3 | TRBV7-2 | NA | ASSVGQASSGNTVY
TRBJ2-5 | TRBV29-1 | TRBD2 | SVASTGGETQY
TRBJ2-3 | TRBV7-3 | TRBD1 | ASRMGQGDTDTQY
TRBJ2-2 | TRBV12-3/TRBV12-4 | NA | ASRMRRGTGELF
TRBJ1-1 | TRBV20-1 | TRBD1 | SAPRRQGTEAF
TRBJ2-1 | TRBV29-1 | NA | SLGQLWDPSGDEQF
TRBJ2-7 | TRBV24-1 | TRBD2 | ATSGGGGQQY
TRBJ2-3 | TRBV5-8 | TRBD2 | ASSPRLSGATDTQY
TRBJ2-3 | TRBV2 | TRBD2 | ASSERSGSFY